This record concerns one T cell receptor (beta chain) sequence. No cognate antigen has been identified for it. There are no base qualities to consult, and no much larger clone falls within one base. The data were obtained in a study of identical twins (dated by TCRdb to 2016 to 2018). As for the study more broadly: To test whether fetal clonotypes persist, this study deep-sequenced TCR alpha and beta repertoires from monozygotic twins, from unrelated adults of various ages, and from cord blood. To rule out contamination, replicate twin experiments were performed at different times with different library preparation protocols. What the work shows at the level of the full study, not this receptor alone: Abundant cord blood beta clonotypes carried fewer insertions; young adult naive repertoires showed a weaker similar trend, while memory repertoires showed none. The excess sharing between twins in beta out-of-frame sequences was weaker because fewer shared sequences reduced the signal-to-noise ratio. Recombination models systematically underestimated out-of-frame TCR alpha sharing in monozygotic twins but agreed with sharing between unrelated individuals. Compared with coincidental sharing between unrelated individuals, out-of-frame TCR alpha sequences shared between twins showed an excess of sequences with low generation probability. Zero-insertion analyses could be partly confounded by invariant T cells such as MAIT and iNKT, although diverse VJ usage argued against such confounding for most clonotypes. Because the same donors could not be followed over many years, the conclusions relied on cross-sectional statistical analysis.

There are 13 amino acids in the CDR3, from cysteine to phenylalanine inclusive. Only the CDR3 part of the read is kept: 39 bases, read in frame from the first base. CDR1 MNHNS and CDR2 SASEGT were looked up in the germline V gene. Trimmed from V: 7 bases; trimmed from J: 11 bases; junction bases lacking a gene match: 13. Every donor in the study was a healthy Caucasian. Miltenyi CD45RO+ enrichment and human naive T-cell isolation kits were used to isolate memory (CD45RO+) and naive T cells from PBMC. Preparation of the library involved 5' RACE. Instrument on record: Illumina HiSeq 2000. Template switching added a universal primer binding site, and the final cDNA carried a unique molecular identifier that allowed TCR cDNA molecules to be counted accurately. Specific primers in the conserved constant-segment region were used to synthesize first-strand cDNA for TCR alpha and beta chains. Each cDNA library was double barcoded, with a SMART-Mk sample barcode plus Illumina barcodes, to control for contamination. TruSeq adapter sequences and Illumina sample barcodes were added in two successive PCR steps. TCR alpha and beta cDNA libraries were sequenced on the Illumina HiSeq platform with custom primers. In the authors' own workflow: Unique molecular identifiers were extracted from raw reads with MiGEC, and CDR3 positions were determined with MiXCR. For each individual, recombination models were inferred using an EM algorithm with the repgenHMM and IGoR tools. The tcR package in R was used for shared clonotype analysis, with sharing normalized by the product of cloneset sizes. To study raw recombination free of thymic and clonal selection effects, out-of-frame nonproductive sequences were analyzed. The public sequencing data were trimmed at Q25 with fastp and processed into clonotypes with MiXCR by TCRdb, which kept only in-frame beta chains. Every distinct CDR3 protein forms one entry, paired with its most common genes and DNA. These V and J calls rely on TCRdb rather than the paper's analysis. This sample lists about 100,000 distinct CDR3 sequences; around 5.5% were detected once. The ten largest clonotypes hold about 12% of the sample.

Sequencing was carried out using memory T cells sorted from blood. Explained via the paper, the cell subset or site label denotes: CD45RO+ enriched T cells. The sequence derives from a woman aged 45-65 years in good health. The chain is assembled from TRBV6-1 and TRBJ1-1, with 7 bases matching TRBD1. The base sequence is TGTGCCAGCACTACTGAATATGGACAGGAGGCTTTCTTT. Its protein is CASTTEYGQEAFF.